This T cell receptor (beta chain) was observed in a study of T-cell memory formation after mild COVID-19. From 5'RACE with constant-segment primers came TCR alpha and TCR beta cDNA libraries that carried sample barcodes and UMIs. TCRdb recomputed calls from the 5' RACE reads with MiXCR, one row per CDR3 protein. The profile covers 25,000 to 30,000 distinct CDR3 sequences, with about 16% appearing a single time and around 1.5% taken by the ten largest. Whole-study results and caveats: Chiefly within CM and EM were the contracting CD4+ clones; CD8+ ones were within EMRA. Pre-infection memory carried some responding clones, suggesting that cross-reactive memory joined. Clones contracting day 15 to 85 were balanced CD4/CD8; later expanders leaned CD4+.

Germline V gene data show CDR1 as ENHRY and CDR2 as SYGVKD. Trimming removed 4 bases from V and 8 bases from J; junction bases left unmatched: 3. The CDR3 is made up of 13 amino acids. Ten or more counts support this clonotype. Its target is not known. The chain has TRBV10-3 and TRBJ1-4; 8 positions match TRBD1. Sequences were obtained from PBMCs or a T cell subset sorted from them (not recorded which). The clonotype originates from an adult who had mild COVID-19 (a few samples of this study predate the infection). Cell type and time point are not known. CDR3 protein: CAISARDREKLFF. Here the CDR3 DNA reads TGTGCCATCAGTGCCCGGGACAGGGAAAAACTGTTTTTT.